This T cell receptor beta chain was sequenced for a study of cytomegalovirus exposure and HLA in healthy donors. Findings and caveats of the study: In a later analysis, at a false discovery rate of 0.05, 16,951 TCR beta sequences matched HLA alleles.

This CDR3 has 14 amino acids. Germline V gene lookup returns CDR1 SNHLY and CDR2 FYNNEI. With V trimmed by 2 bases and J by 6 bases, 3 bases remained unmatched. PCR amplification relied on 60 Vbeta primers (plus 13 Jbeta primers). The method was immunoSEQ multiplex PCR; TCRdb's version includes in-frame clones alone and lacks a portion of them. Of over 110,000 clones in the sample, around three quarters were seen once. This clone was picked up one time. The antigen is unknown. V and J are TRBV2 and TRBJ1-5; 8 bases are shared with TRBD1. The sequence was collected from a young woman in good health and CMV-seropositive. The material sequenced was PBMCs. CDR3 in amino acids: CASSEHQGAQPQHF. The CDR3 nucleotides are TGTGCCAGCAGTGAACACCAGGGGGCTCAGCCCCAGCATTTT.